The rows below give T cell receptor beta chains drawn from one sample of a study of blood T cell repertoires in COVID-19. The data were produced by immunoSEQ multiplex PCR, yet TCRdb's version contains in-frame clones alone and is incomplete. The repertoire holds approximately 200,000 clones, with more than 75% as singletons. Sequencing input: peripheral blood. These TCRs come from a man aged 35-49 years with active or convalescent COVID-19. Each CDR3 is given with its conserved first and last residue. D genes are given only for firm matches. The listing skips clone size in some rows; elsewhere it reads once, few, many or a size class.

TRBJ2-7 TRBD2 TRBV4-1 few CASSQGAGAYEQYF TGCGCCAGCAGCCAAGGGGCGGGGGCCTACGAGCAGTACTTC
TRBJ1-6 TRBD1 TRBV2 . CAGGQGNSPLHF TGTGCCGGGGGACAGGGGAATTCACCCCTCCACTTT
TRBJ1-3 . TRBV9 . CASGKGETGNTIYF TGTGCCAGCGGAAAGGGGGAAACAGGAAACACCATATATTTT
TRBJ1-4 . TRBV28 . CASTGGAGEKLFF TGTGCCAGCACGGGGGGCGCCGGGGAAAAACTGTTTTTT
TRBJ1-3 . TRBV12-5 . CASGRTDSGNTIYF TGTGCTAGTGGGAGGACAGACTCTGGAAACACCATATATTTT
TRBJ1-2 . TRBV28 . CASSRRDSGTGYTF TGTGCCAGCAGCCGAAGGGACTCAGGGACGGGCTACACCTTC
TRBJ1-2 . TRBV19 . CASSISAYGYTF TGTGCCAGTAGTATTTCAGCGTATGGCTACACCTTC
TRBJ1-3 . TRBV30 . CAWSPGDGGNTIYF TGTGCCTGGAGTCCGGGAGACGGAGGAAACACCATATATTTT
TRBJ2-3 TRBD1 TRBV9 . CASSVDRGPTDTQYF TGTGCCAGCAGCGTGGACAGGGGGCCCACAGATACGCAGTATTTT
TRBJ2-2 TRBD2 TRBV28 . CASSLAGVGTGELFF TGTGCCAGCAGTTTAGCGGGAGTGGGGACCGGGGAGCTGTTTTTT
TRBJ2-1 TRBD1 TRBV19 . CASTPSPGTGALYNEQFF TGTGCCAGTACCCCCAGTCCCGGGACAGGGGCCCTATACAATGAGCAGTTCTTC
TRBJ2-7 . TRBV29-1 once CSVITGPYEQYF TGCAGCGTTATTACAGGTCCCTACGAGCAGTACTTC
TRBJ1-3 . TRBV2 . CASSIQGQNTIYF TGTGCCAGCAGTATACAGGGACAAAACACCATATATTTT
TRBJ2-3 . TRBV6-6 . CASSPGTATDTQYF TGTGCCAGCAGTCCTGGGACTGCTACAGATACGCAGTATTTT
TRBJ2-2 . TRBV14 . CASSRNRGKSNTGELFF TGTGCCAGCAGCCGCAACCGAGGCAAATCGAACACCGGGGAGCTGTTTTTT
TRBJ1-1 . TRBV13 . CASSPELEGVGAFF TGTGCCAGCAGCCCCGAACTCGAGGGGGTTGGAGCTTTCTTT
TRBJ2-7 TRBD1 TRBV5-3 . CARSSVSGTGPYEQYF TGTGCCAGAAGCAGCGTGAGCGGGACAGGGCCCTACGAGCAGTACTTC
TRBJ1-1 . TRBV30 . CAWSIQQNTEAFF TGTGCCTGGAGTATACAGCAGAACACTGAAGCTTTCTTT
TRBJ2-7 TRBD2 TRBV9 . CASSVGLTSGSYEQYF TGTGCCAGCAGCGTAGGTTTAACTAGCGGATCCTACGAGCAGTACTTC
TRBJ1-2 . TRBV7-9 . CASSQRQAQVWDGYTF TGTGCCAGCAGCCAAAGACAGGCTCAGGTTTGGGATGGCTACACCTTC
TRBJ2-3 TRBD2 TRBV28 . CASSPIAGRTDTQYF TGTGCCAGCAGTCCCATAGCGGGACGCACAGATACGCAGTATTTT
TRBJ2-1 TRBD1 TRBV4-1 few CASSQEKRRTGNEQFF TGCGCCAGCAGCCAAGAAAAACGTAGGACAGGGAATGAGCAGTTCTTC
TRBJ2-7 TRBD1 TRBV3-1/TRBV3-2 . CASSPTRTGFDEQYF TGTGCCAGCAGCCCAACGCGGACAGGGTTCGACGAGCAGTACTTC
TRBJ1-5 . TRBV6-2/TRBV6-3 . CASSYSQSQPQHF TGTGCCAGCAGTTACTCACAGAGTCAGCCCCAGCATTTT
TRBJ2-1 TRBD2 TRBV10-1 . CASSPGTSGAQEQFF TGCGCCAGCAGTCCCGGGACTAGCGGGGCCCAGGAGCAGTTCTTC
TRBJ2-1 TRBD2 TRBV7-9 . CASSLPLAGDNEQFF TGTGCCAGCAGCTTACCGCTAGCGGGGGACAATGAGCAGTTCTTC
TRBJ1-1 . TRBV27 . CASSLDSPTEAFF TGTGCCAGCAGCCTAGACAGTCCCACTGAAGCTTTCTTT
TRBJ2-2 TRBD1 TRBV5-5 . CASSLVQGAMGTGELFF TGTGCCAGCAGCTTGGTCCAGGGGGCGATGGGCACCGGGGAGCTGTTTTTT
TRBJ2-1 TRBD1 TRBV27 . CASSLTGGGGEQFF TGTGCCAGCAGCCTAACAGGGGGCGGCGGTGAGCAGTTCTTC